This T cell receptor (beta chain) emerged from a study of CD8 T cells in ankylosing spondylitis. Overall study results and limits: The authors found the disease-linked clones to be CD8+ and relatively rare in peripheral blood. Ankylosing spondylitis blood appeared to be characterized by a TCR beta motif of under 10 highly homologous variants. Matched synovial fluid from ankylosing spondylitis patients was reported to be enriched for disease-linked clones.

Details on this clonotype: The antigen is unknown.

TCR beta libraries were made by quantitative 5'-RACE with molecular barcodes. TCRdb redid the calling of the 5' RACE reads with MiXCR, one entry per CDR3 protein. The sample has over 400,000 distinct CDR3 sequences, around 26% seen once. The receptor's source is a male donor with ankylosing spondylitis. The sequenced sample consisted of blood, either unsorted or a sorted T cell fraction (not recorded which).

The chain's CDR3 is CASSSSSGSDTQYF. In DNA, the CDR3 is TGTGCCAGCAGCTCTAGTAGCGGTTCAGATACGCAGTATTTT. V usage is TRBV7-2 and J usage is TRBJ2-3; D possibly corresponds to TRBD2 (6 bases). Trimming stripped 4 bases from V and 4 bases from J, with 12 bases between. This CDR3 is built from 14 residues. Per germline, CDR1 SGHTA and CDR2 FQGNSA.